A single sample is the source of the 16 T cell receptor beta chains below, sequenced in a study of blood T cell repertoires in COVID-19. The table came from immunoSEQ multiplex PCR; TCRdb's copy has only in-frame clones and leaves some out. The repertoire holds over 90,000 clones, with roughly 86% as singletons. Sample: peripheral blood. All receptors derive from a man aged 45-65 years with active or convalescent COVID-19.

This clone was seen a handful of times. The rearrangement joins TRBV28 to TRBJ2-7; tentatively, D is TRBD1 (7 bases). From germline, CDR1 is MDHEN and CDR2 SYDVKM. Trimming removed 6 bases at V and 6 bases at J, with 12 bases between. The length of the CDR3 is 12 residues. Here the CDR3 DNA reads TGTGCCAGCAGGCAGGGGGGAGGCGAGCAGTACTTC. As protein: CASRQGGGEQYF.

As regards this clone: The same CDR3 is also encoded by other DNA sequences in this sample. The chain combines TRBV5-1 with TRBJ2-2; D not resolved. CDR3 length: 14 amino acids. The V and J ends lost 0 bases and 1 base respectively, with 4 bases between them. CDR1 and CDR2 from the germline V gene are SGHRS and YFSETQ. CDR3 amino acids: CASSLGQNTGELFF. In DNA, the CDR3 is TGCGCCAGCAGCTTGGGGCAGAACACCGGGGAGCTGTTTTTT.

This clone was seen a handful of times. The CDR3 spells CASSYSRDTLWEQYV. As DNA, the CDR3 is TGTGCCAGCAGTTACTCGAGGGACACCCTCTGGGAGCAGTACGTC. V gene TRBV6-5 combines with J gene TRBJ2-7, with D possibly being TRBD1 (6 bases). CDR3 length: 15 amino acids. Trimming removed 0 bases from V and 7 bases from J, with 16 bases in between. Germline CDR1 reads MNHEY; CDR2 reads SVGAGI.

The DNA for the CDR3 is TGTGCCAGCAACAGGGACAGGGGTATTTTCGCCAAAAACATTCAGTACTTC. Amino acid sequence: CASNRDRGIFAKNIQYF. The chain couples TRBV21-1 to TRBJ2-4; TRBD1 is taken as the D call from the table, unchecked against the DNA. TRBV21-1 counts as a pseudogene. The length of the CDR3 is 17 residues.

The rearrangement links TRBV9 to TRBJ1-2; D not resolved. CDR1 and CDR2 (germline): SGDLS, YYNGEE. This CDR3 has 12 amino acids. V was pared by 3 bases and J by 8 bases, with 11 bases between. This CDR3 reads CASSDGKNGYTF. CDR3 DNA sequence: TGTGCCAGCAGCGACGGGAAGAACGGCTACACCTTC.

V gene TRBV7-9 combines with J gene TRBJ1-4; no clear D gene. The CDR3 spans 13 residues. Germline CDR1 is SEHNR and CDR2 is FQNEAQ (reference sequence). Trimming stripped 7 bases from V and 0 bases from J, with 6 bases between. The CDR3 bases are TGTGCCAGCATGGGAGCAACTAATGAAAAACTGTTTTTT. Translating it yields CASMGATNEKLFF.

This chain uses TRBV28 with TRBJ1-4; D is unresolved. This CDR3 has 14 amino acids. Germline V gene sequence: CDR1 MDHEN, CDR2 SYDVKM. V lost 5 bases, J lost 0 bases, and 7 bases lay in between. The CDR3 spells CASSDGTTNEKLFF. The DNA of the CDR3 is TGTGCCAGCAGTGACGGGACAACTAATGAAAAACTGTTTTTT.

The gene calls are TRBV9 and TRBJ2-7; TRBD1 matches at 9 bases. The CDR3 has 19 residues. The junction had 22 bases not matched to a gene; V was cut back by 7 bases and J by 2 bases. Germline V gene data show CDR1 as SGDLS and CDR2 as YYNGEE. In nucleotides, the CDR3 is TGTGCCAGCCGAGGCCGCGCGCTGGCCGGGACAGGGTGGGCCTACGAGCAGTACGTC. This codes for CASRGRALAGTGWAYEQYV.

This chain joins TRBV19 and TRBJ1-3; D remains unclear. Trimming pared 1 base from V and 0 bases from J, leaving 7 bases between. The germline gives CDR1 LNHDA, CDR2 SQIVND (reference sequence). This CDR3 spans 15 amino acids. The CDR3 protein is CASSIVQLSGNTIYF. CDR3 nucleotides: TGTGCCAGTAGTATAGTACAGCTCTCTGGAAACACCATATATTTT.

The chain carries TRBV3-1 (or the pseudogene TRBV3-2) and TRBJ2-4, with 8 nucleotides matching TRBD2. Germline values: CDR1 LGHDT, CDR2 YNNKEL (reference sequence). The J segment lost 6 bases and the V segment lost 2 bases, leaving 6 bases of the junction unmatched. The CDR3 has 15 amino acids. The CDR3 bases are TGTGCCAGCAGCCAAAGCGGGGGCCGGGGAAACATTCAGTACTTC. Its translation: CASSQSGGRGNIQYF.

The gene calls are TRBV2 and TRBJ1-3; TRBD1 is a possible D gene (5 bases). V lost 0 bases, J lost 6 bases, and 12 bases lay in between. Germline V gene sequence: CDR1 SNHLY, CDR2 FYNNEI. The CDR3 covers 15 residues. The CDR3 nucleotides are TGTGCCAGCAGTGAAGCCGGGACTCTGCCAAACACCATATATTTT. Amino acid sequence: CASSEAGTLPNTIYF.

The chain joins TRBV24-1 to TRBJ2-1, with D perhaps TRBD2 (5 bases). The length of the CDR3 is 14 residues. V was cut by 6 bases and J by 6 bases, with 14 bases left in between. Germline V gene sequence: CDR1 KGHDR, CDR2 SFDVKD. The CDR3 loop reads CATSTGILINEQFF. The CDR3, as DNA: TGTGCCACCAGTACGGGGATCTTGATCAATGAGCAGTTCTTC.

The chain has TRBV5-1 and TRBJ2-5; 8 bases match TRBD2. Germline V CDR1 and CDR2: SGHRS, YFSETQ. The ends lost 3 bases at V and 5 bases at J; junction bases unmatched: 9. The CDR3 is 15 residues long. CDR3 loop: CASSSGRGGRETQYF. The CDR3 DNA follows: TGCGCCAGCAGCTCGGGACGGGGGGGCCGGGAGACCCAGTACTTC. Full variable domain (missing parts from reference TRBV5-1 and TRBJ2-5): KAGVTQTPRYLIKTRGQQVTLSCSPISGHRSVSWYQQTPGQGLQFLFEYFSETQRNKGNFPGRFSGRQFSNSRSEMNVSTLELGDSALYLCASSSGRGGRETQYFGPGTRLLVL.

The genes are TRBV5-4 and TRBJ2-1; 7 nucleotides agree with TRBD2. The germline CDR1 and CDR2 sequences are SGHNT and YYREEE (reference sequence). V lost 5 bases and J lost 6; bases outside the gene matches: 8. The length of the CDR3 is 14 residues. The CDR3 reads CASSSRGVGNEQFF. The CDR3 nucleotides read TGTGCCAGCAGTTCCCGGGGGGTAGGCAATGAGCAGTTCTTC. Filled out from reference TRBV5-4 and TRBJ2-1, the complete variable domain reads ETGVTQSPTHLIKTRGQQVTLRCSSQSGHNTVSWYQQALGQGPQFIFQYYREEENGRGNFPPRFSGLQFPNYSSELNVNALELDDSALYLCASSSRGVGNEQFFGPGTRLTVL.

The rearrangement links TRBV5-6 to TRBJ1-4; D is ambiguous. CDR3 size: 16 residues. V lost 4 bases, J lost 4 bases, and 17 bases lay in between. Per germline, CDR1 SGHDT and CDR2 YYEEEE. CDR3 coding DNA: TGTGCCAGCAGCCTTGGCGGGATTCTAATTAATGAAAAACTGTTTTTT. Protein product: CASSLGGILINEKLFF.

In nucleotides, the CDR3 is TGTGCCAGCAGCTGGACTAGCGGGGGTAACGAGCAGTACGTC. Translating it yields CASSWTSGGNEQYV. This chain joins TRBV5-6 and TRBJ2-7; 13 nucleotides align to TRBD2. The V and J ends lost 3 bases and 5 bases, in that order; junction bases with no gene match: 2. The CDR3 length is 14 residues. The V gene's germline CDR1 is SGHDT and CDR2 YYEEEE.